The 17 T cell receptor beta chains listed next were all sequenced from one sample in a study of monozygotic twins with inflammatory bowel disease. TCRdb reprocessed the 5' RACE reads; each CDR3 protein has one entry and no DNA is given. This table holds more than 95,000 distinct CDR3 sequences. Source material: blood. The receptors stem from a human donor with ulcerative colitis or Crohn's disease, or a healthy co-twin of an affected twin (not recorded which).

This CDR3 is CASRLQGAQETQYF. The gene calls are TRBV12-3 or TRBV12-4 and TRBJ2-5; absent DNA, TCRdb's TRBD1 call cannot be checked. The CDR3 has 14 residues.

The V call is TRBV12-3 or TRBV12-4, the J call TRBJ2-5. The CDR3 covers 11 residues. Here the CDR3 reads CASGYSETQYF.

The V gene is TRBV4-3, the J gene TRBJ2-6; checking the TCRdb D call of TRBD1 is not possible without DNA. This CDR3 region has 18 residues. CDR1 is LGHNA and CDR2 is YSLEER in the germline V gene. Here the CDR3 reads CASSQARTGGPGANVLTF.

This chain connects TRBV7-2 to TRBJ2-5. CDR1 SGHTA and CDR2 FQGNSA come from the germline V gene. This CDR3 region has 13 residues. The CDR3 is CASSLRRVETQYF.

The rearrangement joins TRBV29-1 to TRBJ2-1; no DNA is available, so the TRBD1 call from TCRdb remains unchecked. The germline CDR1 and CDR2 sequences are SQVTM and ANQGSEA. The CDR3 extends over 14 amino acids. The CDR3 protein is CSVEGRAAYNEQFF.

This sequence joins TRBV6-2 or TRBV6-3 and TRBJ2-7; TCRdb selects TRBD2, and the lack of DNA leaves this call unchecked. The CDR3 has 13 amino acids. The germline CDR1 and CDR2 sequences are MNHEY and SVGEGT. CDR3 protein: CASSYPAGSTEYF.

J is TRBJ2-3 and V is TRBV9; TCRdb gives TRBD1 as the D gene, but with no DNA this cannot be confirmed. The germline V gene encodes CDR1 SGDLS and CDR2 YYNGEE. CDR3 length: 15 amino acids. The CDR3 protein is CASSLRTGATDTQYF.

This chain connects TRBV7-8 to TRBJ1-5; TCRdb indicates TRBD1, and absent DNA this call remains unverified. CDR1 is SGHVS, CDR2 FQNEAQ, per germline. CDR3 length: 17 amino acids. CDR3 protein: CASSYTPLGQGIKPQHF.

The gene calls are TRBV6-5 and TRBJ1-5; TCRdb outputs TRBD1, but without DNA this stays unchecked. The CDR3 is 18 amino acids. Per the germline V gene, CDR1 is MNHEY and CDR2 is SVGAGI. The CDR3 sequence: CASRRDSTGGPSNQPQHF.

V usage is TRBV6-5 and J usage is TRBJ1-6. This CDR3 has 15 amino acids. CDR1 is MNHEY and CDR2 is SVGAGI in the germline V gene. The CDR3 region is CASSPRDSGNSPLHF.

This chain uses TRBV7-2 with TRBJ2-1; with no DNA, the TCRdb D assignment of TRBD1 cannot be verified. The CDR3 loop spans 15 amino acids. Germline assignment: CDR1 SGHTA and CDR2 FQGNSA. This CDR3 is CASSLLSGGSNEQFF.

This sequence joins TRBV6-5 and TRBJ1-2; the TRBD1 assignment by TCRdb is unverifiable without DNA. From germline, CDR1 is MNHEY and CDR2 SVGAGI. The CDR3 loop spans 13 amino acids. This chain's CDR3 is CASIPGPYYGYTF.

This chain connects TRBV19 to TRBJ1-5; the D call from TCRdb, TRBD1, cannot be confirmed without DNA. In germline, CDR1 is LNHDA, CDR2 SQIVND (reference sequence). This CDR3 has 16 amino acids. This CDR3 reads CASSIVGTGRLMPQHF.

CDR3 region: CASTEGVSWNQPQHF. The rearrangement links TRBV6-1 to TRBJ1-5; the TCRdb call, TRBD1, lacks DNA for checking. CDR1 and CDR2 (germline): MNHNS, SASEGT. There are 15 residues in the CDR3.

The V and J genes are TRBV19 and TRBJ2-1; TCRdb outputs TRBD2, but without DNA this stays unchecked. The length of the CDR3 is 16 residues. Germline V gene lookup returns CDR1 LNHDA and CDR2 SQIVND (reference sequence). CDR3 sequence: CASSPGAGVTYNEQFF.

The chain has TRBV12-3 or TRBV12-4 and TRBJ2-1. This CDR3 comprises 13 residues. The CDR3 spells CASSLAPDNEQFF.

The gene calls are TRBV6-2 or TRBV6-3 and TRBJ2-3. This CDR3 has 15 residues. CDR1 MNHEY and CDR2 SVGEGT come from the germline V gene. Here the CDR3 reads CASSYSSGSTDTQYF.